This record looks at one TCR beta chain sequence and its context. This specimen comes from a study of technical replicates of blood from several donors. The CDR3 is made up of 14 amino acids. Per the germline V gene, CDR1 is MDHEN and CDR2 is SYDVKM. Deletions cut 6 bases from V and 2 bases from J, with 14 bases between. Sequencing used immunoSEQ multiplex PCR; TCRdb keeps in-frame clones, though not all of them. The sample comprises roughly 80,000 clones, approximately 94% of which are singletons, and approximately 0.4% rests with the top ten. The source material was T cells isolated from PBMCs. The chain joins TRBV28 to TRBJ2-7, with D hard to call. The sequence came from a human donor in good health. CDR3: CASRPPSETYEQYF. The CDR3 DNA sequence: TGTGCCAGCAGGCCCCCGAGCGAGACCTACGAGCAGTACTTC. The complete variable domain, with remaining parts taken from reference TRBV28 and TRBJ2-7, reads DVKVTQSSRYLVKRTGEKVFLECVQDMDHENMFWYRQDPGLGLRLIYFSYDVKMKEKGDIPEGYSVSREKKERFSLILESASTNQTSMYLCASRPPSETYEQYFGPGTRLTVT.